Described below is a single T cell receptor beta chain sequence and its context. Its antigen remains unknown. The CDR3 spans 19 residues. CDR1 LNHDA and CDR2 SQIVND come from the germline V gene (reference sequence). J was trimmed by 9 bases and V by 3 bases; bases with no gene match: 22. The data belong to a study of cytomegalovirus exposure and HLA in healthy donors. Overall study findings and caveats: Many donors shared some public TCRs, even though most TCR sequences were rare.

Vbeta (60) and Jbeta (13) primers were used in the PCR. Some clones are missing from TCRdb's copy, which holds only in-frame ones; the method was immunoSEQ multiplex PCR. The sample has around 130,000 clones; around 77% are singletons. Sequencing was done on a sample of PBMCs. The TCR sequence derives from a woman aged 50 to 65 in good health and CMV-seronegative. The chain uses TRBV19 and TRBJ2-1; 8 nucleotides align to TRBD1. CDR3 sequence reads: CASSIRMGQGAMRGSEQFF. Here the CDR3 DNA reads TGTGCCAGTAGTATTAGGATGGGGCAGGGGGCGATGAGAGGGAGTGAGCAGTTCTTC.